Listed below are T cell receptor beta chains from one sample, sequenced in a study of cytomegalovirus exposure and HLA in healthy donors. Produced via immunoSEQ multiplex PCR; TCRdb's table is partial and in-frame only. The sample lists 150,000 to 200,000 clones, about three quarters occurring once. The sample was PBMCs. These receptors were taken from a woman aged 40 to 50 in good health and CMV-seronegative. Each CDR3 is given with its conserved first and last residue. Each record gives: D gene, V gene, J gene, clone size, CDR3 protein, CDR3 DNA. A D gene is named only where the DNA matches it firmly. Size is omitted from some rows. Given values are once, few, many or a class for expanded clones.

d_gene: -
v_gene: TRBV13
j_gene: TRBJ2-1
abundance: -
CDR3aa: CASSFIGVGNEQFF
CDR3nt: TGTGCCAGCAGCTTCATCGGGGTTGGGAATGAGCAGTTCTTC

d_gene: -
v_gene: TRBV7-9
j_gene: TRBJ2-6
abundance: -
CDR3aa: CASSSQNTAGANGLTF
CDR3nt: TGTGCCAGCAGCTCGCAGAATACAGCTGGGGCCAACGGCCTGACTTTC

d_gene: -
v_gene: TRBV5-1
j_gene: TRBJ2-5
abundance: -
CDR3aa: CASSLDRAETQYF
CDR3nt: TGCGCCAGCAGCTTGGACAGGGCGGAGACCCAGTACTTC

d_gene: TRBD1
v_gene: TRBV5-4
j_gene: TRBJ2-3
abundance: -
CDR3aa: CASSLSQGAWDTQYF
CDR3nt: TGTGCCAGCAGCTTGTCCCAGGGGGCATGGGATACGCAGTATTTT

d_gene: -
v_gene: TRBV4-1
j_gene: TRBJ1-1
abundance: -
CDR3aa: CASSQDLILYSEAFF
CDR3nt: TGCGCCAGCAGCCAAGATTTAATCCTATATTCTGAAGCTTTCTTT

d_gene: TRBD2
v_gene: TRBV6-4
j_gene: TRBJ2-1
abundance: -
CDR3aa: CASSDVGSGSSYNEQFF
CDR3nt: TGTGCCAGCAGTGACGTAGGGAGCGGGAGCTCCTACAATGAGCAGTTCTTC

d_gene: TRBD1
v_gene: TRBV5-1
j_gene: TRBJ1-2
abundance: -
CDR3aa: CASSSLPGQGKNYGYTF
CDR3nt: TGCGCCAGCAGCTCCCTCCCGGGACAGGGGAAAAACTATGGCTACACCTTC

d_gene: TRBD1
v_gene: TRBV19
j_gene: TRBJ1-4
abundance: -
CDR3aa: CASRDRGNEKLFF
CDR3nt: TGTGCCAGCAGGGACAGGGGTAATGAAAAACTGTTTTTT

d_gene: TRBD1
v_gene: TRBV11-2
j_gene: TRBJ2-2
abundance: -
CDR3aa: CASSLRDSTGELFF
CDR3nt: TGTGCCAGCAGCTTAAGGGACAGTACCGGGGAGCTGTTTTTT

d_gene: -
v_gene: TRBV15
j_gene: TRBJ2-5
abundance: -
CDR3aa: CATSREYLPLQETQYF
CDR3nt: TGTGCCACCAGCAGAGAGTACCTTCCACTCCAAGAGACCCAGTACTTC

d_gene: -
v_gene: TRBV6-1
j_gene: TRBJ1-2
abundance: -
CDR3aa: CASRVIRDYGYTF
CDR3nt: TGTGCCAGCAGAGTAATCAGGGACTATGGCTACACCTTC

d_gene: TRBD2
v_gene: TRBV7-9
j_gene: TRBJ2-5
abundance: once
CDR3aa: CASSLSLAVQETQYF
CDR3nt: TGTGCCAGCAGCTTATCGCTAGCGGTACAAGAGACCCAGTACTTC

d_gene: -
v_gene: TRBV5-4
j_gene: TRBJ2-3
abundance: few
CDR3aa: CASSRSSIPDTQYF
CDR3nt: TGTGCCAGCAGCCGATCTAGCATCCCAGATACGCAGTATTTT

d_gene: TRBD2
v_gene: TRBV29-1
j_gene: TRBJ2-1
abundance: -
CDR3aa: CSASGTSGSNEQFF
CDR3nt: TGCAGCGCCTCCGGGACTAGCGGGAGTAATGAGCAGTTCTTC

d_gene: -
v_gene: TRBV7-8
j_gene: TRBJ2-7
abundance: -
CDR3aa: CANNLDGYEQYF
CDR3nt: TGTGCCAACAACTTAGACGGCTACGAGCAGTACTTC

d_gene: TRBD2
v_gene: TRBV5-4
j_gene: TRBJ2-1
abundance: -
CDR3aa: CASSLTPGLAHRNEQFF
CDR3nt: TGTGCCAGCAGCTTAACTCCGGGACTAGCGCATCGGAATGAGCAGTTCTTC

d_gene: TRBD1
v_gene: TRBV2
j_gene: TRBJ1-2
abundance: -
CDR3aa: CASSPPTGKRGYTF
CDR3nt: TGTGCCAGCAGTCCGCCGACAGGGAAGAGAGGCTACACCTTC

d_gene: -
v_gene: TRBV10-3
j_gene: TRBJ2-7
abundance: -
CDR3aa: CAISLGLTSDEQYF
CDR3nt: TGTGCCATCAGTCTCGGACTAACTTCAGACGAGCAGTACTTC

d_gene: -
v_gene: TRBV9
j_gene: TRBJ2-3
abundance: -
CDR3aa: CASSVGRGSGTDTQYF
CDR3nt: TGTGCCAGCAGCGTAGGGCGAGGCAGTGGCACAGATACGCAGTATTTT

d_gene: -
v_gene: TRBV6-1
j_gene: TRBJ1-6
abundance: -
CDR3aa: CASLYTDNSPLHF
CDR3nt: TGTGCCAGCCTGTATACTGATAATTCACCCCTCCACTTT

d_gene: -
v_gene: TRBV21-1
j_gene: TRBJ1-5
abundance: -
CDR3aa: CASSNRGVQPQHF
CDR3nt: TGTGCCAGCAGCAATCGGGGTGTCCAGCCCCAGCATTTT

d_gene: -
v_gene: TRBV19
j_gene: TRBJ1-1
abundance: -
CDR3aa: CASSQRDGGTEAFF
CDR3nt: TGTGCCAGTAGTCAGAGGGACGGGGGCACTGAAGCTTTCTTT

d_gene: TRBD1
v_gene: TRBV19
j_gene: TRBJ2-6
abundance: -
CDR3aa: CASINLGQAHSGANVLTF
CDR3nt: TGTGCCAGTATTAATTTGGGACAGGCCCACTCTGGGGCCAACGTCCTGACTTTC

d_gene: TRBD2
v_gene: TRBV7-8
j_gene: TRBJ2-1
abundance: few
CDR3aa: CASRGGLAGEGEQFF
CDR3nt: TGTGCCAGCAGAGGTGGTCTAGCGGGAGAGGGTGAGCAGTTCTTC

d_gene: -
v_gene: TRBV19
j_gene: TRBJ1-1
abundance: -
CDR3aa: CASTLYRDGSEAFF
CDR3nt: TGTGCCAGTACGCTCTACAGGGACGGGTCTGAAGCTTTCTTT

d_gene: TRBD1
v_gene: TRBV5-4
j_gene: TRBJ2-3
abundance: -
CDR3aa: CASSSRTGGDTQYF
CDR3nt: TGTGCCAGCAGTTCACGGACAGGGGGGGATACGCAGTATTTT

d_gene: -
v_gene: TRBV6-5
j_gene: TRBJ2-3
abundance: -
CDR3aa: CASSYSRDPTDTQYF
CDR3nt: TGTGCCAGCAGTTACTCTCGAGATCCGACAGATACGCAGTATTTT

d_gene: TRBD1
v_gene: TRBV18
j_gene: TRBJ1-4
abundance: -
CDR3aa: CASSPTGGAGEKLFF
CDR3nt: TGTGCCAGCTCACCTACAGGGGGCGCGGGTGAAAAACTGTTTTTT

d_gene: -
v_gene: TRBV27
j_gene: TRBJ1-2
abundance: -
CDR3aa: CARSESLTGTSPPNGYTF
CDR3nt: TGTGCCAGATCTGAATCGTTAACGGGAACTAGTCCGCCAAATGGCTACACCTTC

d_gene: TRBD1
v_gene: TRBV5-1
j_gene: TRBJ1-2
abundance: few
CDR3aa: CASSPDRGIGYTF
CDR3nt: TGCGCCAGCAGCCCAGACAGGGGTATTGGCTACACCTTC

d_gene: -
v_gene: TRBV9
j_gene: TRBJ2-5
abundance: -
CDR3aa: CASSLPNGGTKETQYF
CDR3nt: TGTGCCAGCAGCCTTCCGAATGGGGGGACCAAGGAGACCCAGTACTTC

d_gene: TRBD1
v_gene: TRBV19
j_gene: TRBJ2-3
abundance: -
CDR3aa: CASRTGWSGDTQYF
CDR3nt: TGTGCCAGTAGGACAGGGTGGAGTGGAGATACGCAGTATTTT

d_gene: -
v_gene: TRBV5-4
j_gene: TRBJ2-2
abundance: -
CDR3aa: CASSLALATGELFF
CDR3nt: TGTGCCAGCAGCTTGGCCTTGGCCACCGGGGAGCTGTTTTTT

d_gene: TRBD1
v_gene: TRBV19
j_gene: TRBJ2-7
abundance: -
CDR3aa: CASSQGDRLSYEQYF
CDR3nt: TGTGCCAGTAGTCAGGGGGACAGGCTATCCTACGAGCAGTACTTC

d_gene: -
v_gene: TRBV29-1
j_gene: TRBJ2-2
abundance: -
CDR3aa: CSVRDSSNTGELFF
CDR3nt: TGCAGCGTGCGGGACAGCTCGAACACCGGGGAGCTGTTTTTT

d_gene: -
v_gene: TRBV4-1
j_gene: TRBJ1-1
abundance: few
CDR3aa: CASSLLQGHTEAFF
CDR3nt: TGCGCCAGCAGCCTCTTACAGGGACACACTGAAGCTTTCTTT

d_gene: TRBD1
v_gene: TRBV7-2
j_gene: TRBJ2-7
abundance: once
CDR3aa: CASSRGSRDRAEQYF
CDR3nt: TGTGCCAGCAGCCGGGGCAGTCGGGACAGGGCGGAGCAGTACTTC

d_gene: -
v_gene: TRBV9
j_gene: TRBJ1-1
abundance: -
CDR3aa: CASSVTGNTEAFF
CDR3nt: TGTGCCAGCAGCGTAACAGGAAACACTGAAGCTTTCTTT

d_gene: TRBD1
v_gene: TRBV11-3
j_gene: TRBJ1-2
abundance: -
CDR3aa: CASSRTGGGYGYTF
CDR3nt: TGTGCCAGCAGCAGGACAGGGGGCGGCTATGGCTACACCTTC

d_gene: TRBD1
v_gene: TRBV4-2
j_gene: TRBJ1-2
abundance: once
CDR3aa: CASSPRQGALGLGYTF
CDR3nt: TGTGCCAGCAGCCCCCGACAGGGGGCCTTAGGGCTTGGCTACACCTTC

d_gene: TRBD2
v_gene: TRBV9
j_gene: TRBJ2-1
abundance: -
CDR3aa: CASSVGTSGRVTYNEQFF
CDR3nt: TGTGCCAGCAGCGTAGGTACTAGCGGGAGGGTAACGTACAATGAGCAGTTCTTC

d_gene: -
v_gene: TRBV6-4
j_gene: TRBJ2-2
abundance: once
CDR3aa: CASSDFGNGELFF
CDR3nt: TGTGCCAGCAGTGACTTCGGGAACGGGGAGCTGTTTTTT